The present TCR beta chain was sequenced within a study of blood T cell repertoires in COVID-19. Study-wide context: Samples came from the United States, Italy and Spain, spanning acute and convalescent COVID-19. Sources were T cells, B-cell-depleted T cells, or PBMCs; the material itself was cDNA or gDNA.

Germline lookup yields CDR1 ENHRY and CDR2 SYGVKD. The V and J ends lost 9 bases and 5 bases respectively, with 16 bases between them. This CDR3 is built from 13 residues. Authors' processing steps: Reference gene primer amplification gave estimated nucleated cell counts. The table came from immunoSEQ multiplex PCR; TCRdb's copy has only in-frame clones and leaves some out. V, J and clone size reflect that table, while D and trimming were determined from the DNA. The sample holds under 200,000 clones, about 86% seen once. The specimen sequenced was peripheral blood. This TCR was sampled from a woman older than 75 in a cohort sampled during active or convalescent COVID-19. The chain couples TRBV10-3 to TRBJ2-5; possible D gene TRBD2, 5 bases. This CDR3 is CAISGWREETQYF. The CDR3, as DNA: TGTGCCATTTCGGGGTGGCGTGAGGAGACCCAGTACTTC.